A single sample gave rise to the 18 T cell receptor beta chains below, sequenced in a study of blood T cell repertoires in COVID-19. This table comes from immunoSEQ multiplex PCR, and its TCRdb copy is limited to in-frame clones, with some not included. This table has about 85,000 clones, nearly 90% appearing once. Specimen: peripheral blood. All receptors come from a woman of 80 years or more with active or convalescent COVID-19.

The chain combines TRBV5-4 with TRBJ2-7, with TRBD2 matching over 8 bases. Germline V gene data show CDR1 as SGHNT and CDR2 as YYREEE (reference sequence). The junction had 7 bases not matched to a gene; V was cut back by 3 bases and J by 2 bases. CDR3 length equals 15 residues. CDR3 sequence reads: CASSSDSGKAYEQYF. The CDR3 region has the DNA TGTGCCAGCAGCTCTGATAGCGGGAAAGCCTACGAGCAGTACTTC.

CDR3 loop: CASNRRNTEAFF. Written as DNA, the CDR3 is TGTGCCAGCAACAGGAGGAACACTGAAGCTTTCTTT. V usage is TRBV5-6 and J usage is TRBJ1-1; TRBD1 might be the D (5 bases). The CDR3 has 12 amino acids. In germline, CDR1 is SGHDT, CDR2 YYEEEE. Trimming pared 6 bases from V and 1 base from J, leaving 7 bases between.

This chain joins TRBV6-6 and TRBJ2-7, with 10 bases lining up with TRBD1. The CDR3 is 14 residues long. J gave up 7 bases and V 8 bases, and 11 bases lay outside the gene matches. The V gene's germline CDR1 is MNHNY and CDR2 SVGAGI (reference sequence). The CDR3 loop is CASGSGTGAGEQYF. DNA for the CDR3: TGTGCCAGCGGATCCGGGACAGGGGCCGGGGAGCAGTACTTC.

The V call is TRBV19, the J call TRBJ1-5; D is perhaps TRBD1 (5 bases). Between the trimmed V and J ends, which lost 3 bases and 6 bases, there was a span of 9 bases. There are 13 residues in the CDR3. Germline loops: CDR1 LNHDA, CDR2 SQIVND (reference sequence). CDR3 loop: CASSIQGGQPQHF. The CDR3 nucleotides are TGTGCCAGTAGTATCCAGGGAGGTCAGCCCCAGCATTTT.

J is TRBJ2-1 and V is TRBV29-1, with 7 bases lining up with TRBD2. J was trimmed by 7 bases and V by 2 bases; bases with no gene match: 8. The germline V gene has CDR1 SQVTM and CDR2 ANQGSEA. The CDR3 runs to 14 residues. Written as DNA, the CDR3 is TGCAGCGTTGAAACTAGCGCTAAGAGGAATGAGCAGTTCTTC. As protein: CSVETSAKRNEQFF.

The rearrangement links TRBV3-1 (or the pseudogene TRBV3-2) to TRBJ2-1; 11 bases fit TRBD2. The germline CDR1 and CDR2 sequences are LGHDT and YNNKEL (reference sequence). The J segment lost 6 bases and the V segment lost 5 bases, leaving 3 bases of the junction unmatched. This CDR3 has 14 residues. Here the CDR3 DNA reads TGTGCCAGCAGCATTACTAGCGGGAGCAATGAGCAGTTCTTC. Its translation: CASSITSGSNEQFF.

The chain employs TRBV12-3 or TRBV12-4 and TRBJ1-2; D uncertain. The germline V and J ends were trimmed by 3 bases and 8 bases, with 13 bases remaining between them. This CDR3 is built from 13 residues. The CDR3 sequence is CASSFRGLTGYTF. The CDR3 nucleotides read TGTGCCAGCAGTTTTAGAGGACTCACAGGCTACACCTTC.

The chain carries TRBV29-1 and TRBJ1-1, with a tentative D call TRBD1 (5 bases). Looked up from germline, CDR1 is SQVTM and CDR2 is ANQGSEA. This CDR3 has 13 residues. Trimming stripped 2 bases from V and 1 base from J, with 8 bases between. The CDR3 sequence is CSVEQGSNTEAFF. For the CDR3, the DNA is TGCAGCGTTGAACAGGGCTCGAACACTGAAGCTTTCTTT.

This clone was seen a handful of times. V is TRBV5-1 and J is TRBJ2-7; TRBD1 is a possible D gene (6 bases). Trimming removed 4 bases from V and 5 bases from J, with 19 bases in between. Germline values: CDR1 SGHRS, CDR2 YFSETQ. The CDR3 covers 15 residues. CDR3 nucleotide sequence: TGCGCCAGCAGCCTTCGGGGACATACCTACGACGAGCAGTACTTC. Protein sequence: CASSLRGHTYDEQYF.

The chain combines TRBV5-8 with TRBJ2-1; D remains unclear. Germline V gene sequence: CDR1 SGHTS, CDR2 YDEGEE. The CDR3 runs 15 residues. V lost 1 base and J 2 bases, leaving 10 bases between the germline ends. The CDR3 region is CASSLPVQTYNEQFF. CDR3 DNA: TGTGCCAGCAGCTTGCCCGTGCAGACCTACAATGAGCAGTTCTTC.

In this sample, this clone turned up once. This chain joins TRBV5-1 and TRBJ1-1; 9 nucleotides align to TRBD1. With V trimmed by 5 bases and J by 11 bases, 13 bases remained unmatched. Germline CDR1 reads SGHRS; CDR2 reads YFSETQ. The CDR3 has 14 amino acids. CDR3 sequence reads: CASRGSRDRAAAFF. The CDR3 nucleotides read TGCGCCAGCAGGGGGAGCCGGGACAGGGCTGCTGCTTTCTTT. Complete variable domain (other parts from reference TRBV5-1 and TRBJ1-1): KAGVTQTPRYLIKTRGQQVTLSCSPISGHRSVSWYQQTPGQGLQFLFEYFSETQRNKGNFPGRFSGRQFSNSRSEMNVSTLELGDSALYLCASRGSRDRAAAFFGQGTRLTVV.

This clone appeared once. V and J are TRBV4-2 and TRBJ2-3, with TRBD2 matching 9 bases. V lost 0 bases and J lost 0; bases outside the gene matches: 7. Per germline, CDR1 LGHNA and CDR2 YNFKEQ. There are 18 residues in the CDR3. The CDR3 DNA sequence: TGTGCCAGCAGCCAAGATTTGGCTAGCGGGATTAGCACAGATACGCAGTATTTT. Translated: CASSQDLASGISTDTQYF.

This clone came up a few times. The chain is built from TRBV5-1 and TRBJ2-7; TRBD2 agrees at 10 bases. Germline lookup yields CDR1 SGHRS and CDR2 YFSETQ. This CDR3 contains 16 residues. With V trimmed by 1 base and J by 5 bases, 9 bases remained unmatched. The CDR3 coding sequence is TGCGCCAGCAGCTTGTCAGTTTCTAGCGGGAGAGACGAGCAGTACTTC. Translation gives CASSLSVSSGRDEQYF.

The chain carries TRBV7-2 and TRBJ2-7; D possibly corresponds to TRBD2 (6 bases). CDR3 length: 15 amino acids. Trimming stripped 0 bases from V and 0 bases from J, with 9 bases between. Germline-derived CDR1 and CDR2 are SGHTA and FQGNSA. CDR3 region: CASSLARDFSYEQYF. The CDR3 DNA is TGTGCCAGCAGCTTAGCTCGGGACTTCTCCTACGAGCAGTACTTC. The variable domain in full, with the rest retrieved from reference TRBV7-2 and TRBJ2-7, is GAGVSQSPSNKVTEKGKDVELRCDPISGHTALYWYRQSLGQGLEFLIYFQGNSAPDKSGLPSDRFSAERTGGSVSTLTIQRTQQEDSAVYLCASSLARDFSYEQYFGPGTRLTVT.

This clone occurred once. The chain uses TRBV7-3 and TRBJ2-7, with 7 bases identical to TRBD1. CDR1 is SGHTA, CDR2 FQGTGA, per germline. The CDR3 runs 12 residues. The V segment lost 4 bases and the J segment 12 bases; nucleotides outside the gene matches: 9. The CDR3 DNA follows: TGTGCCAGCAGCTCGACCGACAGGGTGATGTACTTC. Translation: CASSSTDRVMYF.

The rearrangement uses TRBV5-1 and TRBJ1-2; possibly TRBD1 for D (6 bases). V lost 0 bases, J lost 4 bases, and 10 bases lay in between. The CDR3 sequence is 14 residues long. Germline lookup yields CDR1 SGHRS and CDR2 YFSETQ. The DNA of the CDR3 is TGCGCCAGCAGCTTGGAGCGACAGGTCTATGGCTACACCTTC. Protein: CASSLERQVYGYTF.

The rearrangement joins TRBV28 to TRBJ1-5, with TRBD1 matching over 8 bases. The V and J ends lost 6 bases and 6 bases, in that order; junction bases with no gene match: 13. Germline V gene lookup returns CDR1 MDHEN and CDR2 SYDVKM. The CDR3 has 16 amino acids. This chain's CDR3 is CASSPAGRGLGQPQHF. The CDR3 DNA reads as TGTGCCAGCAGCCCTGCGGGCAGGGGGCTGGGTCAGCCCCAGCATTTT.

The chain has TRBV29-1 and TRBJ2-1, with 8 positions matching TRBD2. Trimming at V came to 4 bases and at J to 3 bases, leaving 14 bases not matched to a gene. Germline CDR1 SQVTM, CDR2 ANQGSEA. This CDR3 is built from 17 residues. CDR3 bases: TGCAGCGTTGTTCCCCCAGAAGCGGGAGTGCTCTACAATGAGCAGTTCTTC. Translation: CSVVPPEAGVLYNEQFF.